Listed below are T cell receptor beta chains from one sample, sequenced in a study of blood T cell repertoires in COVID-19. Profiling relied on immunoSEQ multiplex PCR, and the TCRdb table lists in-frame clones only, not all of them. The table records about 74,000 clones, 60% to 85% of them present only once. Sequencing was carried out using peripheral blood. The source is an older man with acute or convalescent COVID-19. CDR3s include the opening cysteine and the closing phenylalanine or tryptophan. Each record gives: clone size, J gene, V gene, D gene, CDR3 protein, CDR3 DNA. D genes are given only for firm matches. A row's size may be missing; if present it is once, few, many or a size class.

.,TRBJ1-4,TRBV19,.,CASIGGATNEKLFF,TGTGCCAGTATAGGCGGCGCAACTAATGAAAAACTGTTTTTT
.,TRBJ2-1,TRBV3-1/TRBV3-2,.,CASSQDFGVYNEQFF,TGTGCCAGCAGCCAAGACTTCGGGGTTTACAATGAGCAGTTCTTC
.,TRBJ2-1,TRBV5-1,.,CASTSGTSYNEQFF,TGCGCCAGCACCTCCGGGACTTCTTACAATGAGCAGTTCTTC
.,TRBJ2-1,TRBV4-2,.,CASSRSTDNNEQFF,TGTGCCAGCAGCCGATCGACAGATAACAATGAGCAGTTCTTC
.,TRBJ2-7,TRBV18,TRBD2,CASSPPGLAAYEQYF,TGTGCCAGCTCACCCCCAGGACTAGCGGCCTACGAGCAGTACTTC
.,TRBJ1-1,TRBV19,.,CASGDRSNTEAFF,TGTGCCAGTGGCGACAGGAGCAACACTGAAGCTTTCTTT
.,TRBJ1-6,TRBV18,.,CASSLDTVGSYNSPLHF,TGTGCCAGCTCTTTGGACACAGTCGGCTCCTATAATTCACCCCTCCACTTT
.,TRBJ2-2,TRBV18,TRBD2,CASSPGTSGRYTGELFF,TGTGCCAGCTCACCAGGGACTAGCGGGAGGTACACCGGGGAGCTGTTTTTT
.,TRBJ2-7,TRBV7-4,TRBD2,CASPWAGEGEQYF,TGTGCCAGCCCCTGGGCGGGGGAAGGGGAGCAGTACTTC
.,TRBJ2-5,TRBV5-4,TRBD1,CAGTGTGQETQYF,TGTGCCGGAACCGGGACAGGTCAAGAGACCCAGTACTTC
.,TRBJ1-1,TRBV2,TRBD1,CASNWDRAIAEAFF,TGTGCCAGCAATTGGGACAGGGCTATCGCTGAAGCTTTCTTT
many,TRBJ2-7,TRBV29-1,.,CSVERENRYEQYF,TGCAGCGTTGAACGGGAGAACCGCTACGAGCAGTACTTC
few,TRBJ1-2,TRBV11-2,.,CASSLEPGTGYTF,TGTGCCAGCAGCTTAGAGCCGGGAACAGGCTACACCTTC
.,TRBJ1-6,TRBV9,TRBD1,CASSLDRGHNSPLHF,TGTGCCAGCAGCCTGGACAGGGGGCATAATTCACCCCTCCACTTT
.,TRBJ2-3,TRBV7-7,.,CASRAGLGGTDTQYF,TGTGCTAGCAGGGCGGGACTCGGTGGCACAGATACGCAGTATTTT
.,TRBJ2-7,TRBV18,TRBD2,CASSPTSGALGYEQYF,TGTGCCAGCTCACCAACTAGCGGGGCCCTAGGCTACGAGCAGTACTTC
.,TRBJ2-7,TRBV6-2/TRBV6-3,TRBD1,CASSRDRGGYREQYF,TGTGCCAGCAGCCGTGACAGGGGTGGGTATCGCGAGCAGTACTTC
.,TRBJ1-3,TRBV6-5,.,CASSYGPLSGNTIYF,TGTGCCAGCAGTTATGGGCCGCTATCTGGAAACACCATATATTTT
once,TRBJ1-6,TRBV27,TRBD1,CASSLSFPGTGSSYNSPLHF,TGTGCCAGCAGTTTATCGTTCCCCGGGACAGGGAGCTCCTATAATTCACCCCTCCACTTT
once,TRBJ2-1,TRBV9,TRBD2,CASSDQGLAGVDSYNEQFF,TGTGCCAGCAGCGACCAGGGACTAGCGGGAGTTGACTCCTACAATGAGCAGTTCTTC
few,TRBJ1-2,TRBV4-3,.,CASSQVVEAERGYTF,TGCGCCAGCAGCCAAGTAGTGGAAGCAGAGAGGGGCTACACCTTC
once,TRBJ2-1,TRBV10-3,TRBD2,CAISERILAENEQFF,TGTGCCATCAGTGAGCGTATACTAGCGGAAAATGAGCAGTTCTTC
.,TRBJ1-5,TRBV7-2,.,CASSLNQGGNSNQPQHF,TGTGCCAGCAGCTTAAATCAGGGAGGAAATAGCAATCAGCCCCAGCATTTT
.,TRBJ1-4,TRBV7-9,TRBD1,CASSWTGGNEKLFF,TGTGCCAGCAGCTGGACAGGGGGTAATGAAAAACTGTTTTTT
.,TRBJ1-2,TRBV5-4,.,CASSLQGQTNYGYTF,TGTGCCAGCAGCTTACAGGGACAAACCAACTATGGCTACACCTTC
.,TRBJ2-5,TRBV5-8,TRBD2,CASSLWQRTSGMETQYF,TGTGCCAGCAGCTTGTGGCAAAGGACTAGCGGGATGGAGACCCAGTACTTC
.,TRBJ1-2,TRBV19,.,CASSPGVGYGYTF,TGTGCCAGTAGTCCGGGGGTCGGCTATGGCTACACCTTC
.,TRBJ1-4,TRBV14,.,CASSPLGGTNEKLFF,TGTGCCAGCAGCCCCCTTGGCGGGACTAATGAAAAACTGTTTTTT
.,TRBJ2-3,TRBV9,TRBD2,CASSVQGGADTQYF,TGTGCCAGCAGCGTCCAGGGAGGGGCAGATACGCAGTATTTT
few,TRBJ2-7,TRBV14,TRBD1,CASSQNTGVGEQYF,TGTGCCAGCAGCCAAAACACAGGGGTAGGCGAGCAGTACTTC
.,TRBJ2-7,TRBV11-3,.,CASSLGGEYEQYF,TGTGCCAGCAGCTTAGGCGGGGAATACGAGCAGTACTTC
once,TRBJ2-5,TRBV19,.,CASSDTGVETQYF,TGTGCCAGTAGTGACACGGGAGTTGAGACCCAGTACTTC
few,TRBJ2-1,TRBV14,TRBD2,CASSPGLAGNNEQFF,TGTGCCAGCAGCCCAGGACTAGCGGGGAATAATGAGCAGTTCTTC
few,TRBJ1-2,TRBV27,.,CASSYTSRVTLYGYTF,TGTGCCAGCAGTTACACATCCAGGGTGACACTCTATGGCTACACCTTC